This T cell receptor (beta chain) was recovered during a study of blood T cell repertoires in COVID-19. How the authors handled the data: For nucleated cells, counts were estimated from reference gene primer amplification. The data were produced by immunoSEQ multiplex PCR, yet TCRdb's version contains in-frame clones alone and is incomplete. D and trimming come from the DNA, and the V and J calls and clone size come from that table. Of some 250,000 clones listed, 88% are singletons. Sequenced input: peripheral blood. The sequence derives from a woman aged 30 to 39 with acute or convalescent COVID-19.

CDR3 DNA sequence: TGTGCCAGCAGTTTACCCAAGACAGGGGCCGGGCCCTACGAGCAGTACTTC. Protein sequence: CASSLPKTGAGPYEQYF. The chain employs TRBV27 and TRBJ2-7, with 8 bases matching TRBD1. This CDR3 is built from 17 residues. The V gene end was trimmed by 2 bases and the J gene end by 2 bases; junction bases not matched to a gene: 11. Germline CDR1 reads MNHEY; CDR2 reads SMNVEV (reference sequence).